Listed here are 30 T cell receptor beta chains from one sample, sequenced in a study of blood T cell repertoires in COVID-19. Profiling relied on immunoSEQ multiplex PCR, and the TCRdb table lists in-frame clones only, not all of them. The table records more than 15,000 clones, under 95% of them present only once. The specimen was peripheral blood. These receptors were collected from a human donor in a cohort sampled during active COVID-19.

Points on this clone: The CDR3 does not close with the conserved phenylalanine or tryptophan, likely indicating a read error. The DNA is left out, because the CDR3 cannot be placed on it with certainty; the CDR3 is given as TCRdb lists it. The V and J genes are TRBV10-2 and TRBJ2-4; the table's TRBD1 call for D was not verified on the DNA. With termini counted, the CDR3 has 10 amino acids. Germline V gene sequence: CDR1 WSHSY, CDR2 SAAADI. CDR3 sequence: CASRGDRGLI.

This sequence joins TRBV10-3 and TRBJ2-7; 7 bases agree with TRBD1. The CDR3 sequence is 14 residues long. Germline loops: CDR1 ENHRY, CDR2 SYGVKD. J lost 2 bases, V lost 7 bases, and 8 bases had no gene match. The CDR3: CAITLDRPPYEQYF. DNA for the CDR3: TGTGCCATCACTTTGGACAGGCCCCCCTACGAGCAGTACTTC.

The chain is built from TRBV6-2 or TRBV6-3 and TRBJ2-1; 7 bases align to TRBD2. The V gene end was trimmed by 6 bases and the J gene end by 1 base; junction bases not matched to a gene: 6. The CDR3 runs 15 residues. Per the germline V gene, CDR1 is MNHEY and CDR2 is SVGEGT. In nucleotides, the CDR3 is TGTGCCAGCAGCGCACGGGGAGGGTCCTACAATGAGCAGTTCTTC. The encoded protein is CASSARGGSYNEQFF.

V and J are TRBV21-1 and TRBJ2-3; the listed D gene, TRBD1, was not tested against the DNA. TRBV21-1 is a pseudogene locus. This CDR3 comprises 16 residues. CDR3 DNA sequence: TGTGCCAGCAGCTCCCGGACAGGGGTCATTTCAGATACGCAGTATTTT. Translated, it gives CASSSRTGVISDTQYF.

In its sample, this clone was seen a few times. This chain connects TRBV4-1 to TRBJ2-5, with 7 bases matching TRBD2. V dropped 4 bases and J dropped 5; count of bases not matched to a gene: 4. Germline V gene data show CDR1 as MGHRA and CDR2 as YSYEKL. This CDR3 has 13 residues. CDR3 in DNA: TGCGCCAGCAGCCGACTAGCTTCGGAGACCCAGTACTTC. Encoded protein: CASSRLASETQYF.

The chain couples TRBV24-1 to TRBJ1-1; weak D call: TRBD1 (6 bases). V lost 4 bases and J 1 base, leaving 12 bases between the germline ends. CDR1 is KGHDR and CDR2 is SFDVKD in the germline V gene. The CDR3 has 15 residues. CDR3 in DNA: TGTGCCACCAGTGACCCGCTAGGGGGGAACACTGAAGCTTTCTTT. Encoded protein: CATSDPLGGNTEAFF.

The chain has TRBV11-2 and TRBJ2-7, with D possibly TRBD1 on 7 matching bases. The CDR3 contains 15 residues. Germline values: CDR1 SGHAT, CDR2 FQNNGV. The V end was cut by 7 bases, the J end by 3 bases, with 19 bases between. The CDR3 loop is CASNYKGRGDYEQYF. The CDR3 DNA sequence: TGTGCCAGCAACTATAAGGGCAGGGGGGACTACGAGCAGTACTTC.

This chain connects TRBV2 to TRBJ2-1; 13 nucleotides align to TRBD2. The germline V gene has CDR1 SNHLY and CDR2 FYNNEI. There are 15 residues in the CDR3. V dropped 7 bases and J dropped 9; count of bases not matched to a gene: 9. The CDR3 DNA sequence: TGTGCCAGCAAATTACTAGCGGGAGGGCGAGGTGAGCAGTTCTTC. As protein: CASKLLAGGRGEQFF. The full variable domain, completed using reference TRBV2 and TRBJ2-1, is EPEVTQTPSHQVTQMGQEVILRCVPISNHLYFYWYRQILGQKVEFLVSFYNNEISEKSEIFDDQFSVERPDGSNFTLKIRSTKLEDSAMYFCASKLLAGGRGEQFFGPGTRLTVL.

V gene TRBV3-1 (or the pseudogene TRBV3-2) combines with J gene TRBJ2-7; possibly TRBD1 for D (7 bases). Trimming stripped 3 bases from V and 3 bases from J, with 18 bases between. The CDR3 is made up of 16 amino acids. Germline values: CDR1 LGHDT, CDR2 YNNKEL (reference sequence). The CDR3 sequence is CASSHAGQYPIYEQYV. CDR3 sequence (DNA): TGTGCCAGCAGCCATGCGGGACAGTACCCGATCTACGAGCAGTACGTC.

V is TRBV7-8 and J is TRBJ2-5; 15 bases are a match to TRBD2. The CDR3 is 17 residues long. Germline CDR1 and CDR2: SGHVS and FQNEAQ. With V trimmed by 7 bases and J by 5 bases, 11 bases remained unmatched. The CDR3 is CASTLGGLAGGWETQYF. The CDR3 DNA sequence: TGTGCCAGCACCCTAGGGGGACTAGCGGGAGGTTGGGAGACCCAGTACTTC.

The chain uses TRBV5-1 and TRBJ2-2; D is perhaps TRBD2 (5 bases). Looked up from germline, CDR1 is SGHRS and CDR2 is YFSETQ. The CDR3 is 16 residues long. Trimming left V 3 bases short and J 2 bases short, with 14 bases between. The CDR3 protein is CASSSGGLANTGELFF. As DNA, the CDR3 is TGCGCCAGCAGCTCGGGCGGACTGGCAAACACCGGGGAGCTGTTTTTT. The full variable domain, in which reference TRBV5-1 and TRBJ2-2 provide the parts outside the CDR3, is KAGVTQTPRYLIKTRGQQVTLSCSPISGHRSVSWYQQTPGQGLQFLFEYFSETQRNKGNFPGRFSGRQFSNSRSEMNVSTLELGDSALYLCASSSGGLANTGELFFGEGSRLTVL.

The chain uses TRBV11-2 and TRBJ2-5, with TRBD1 identical over 7 bases. V trimming: 4 bases; J trimming: 7 bases; junction bases outside the gene matches: 9. The CDR3 extends over 14 amino acids. Germline V gene data show CDR1 as SGHAT and CDR2 as FQNNGV. CDR3 region: CASSSEDRVGTQYF. CDR3 coding DNA: TGTGCCAGCAGCTCAGAAGACAGGGTTGGGACCCAGTACTTC.

The V call is TRBV18, the J call TRBJ1-1; possible D gene TRBD1, 6 bases. Trimming shortened V by 0 bases and J by 2 bases, and 10 bases separated the two germline ends. CDR1 and CDR2 (germline): KGHSH, LQKENI. The CDR3 contains 15 residues. CDR3 DNA: TGTGCCAGCTCACCACCTCACAGGGCTAACACTGAAGCTTTCTTT. This sequence encodes CASSPPHRANTEAFF. The whole variable domain, remainder taken from reference TRBV18 and TRBJ1-1, is NAGVMQNPRHLVRRRGQEARLRCSPMKGHSHVYWYRQLPEEGLKFMVYLQKENIIDESGMPKERFSAEFPKEGPSILRIQQVVRGDSAAYFCASSPPHRANTEAFFGQGTRLTVV.

The chain employs TRBV6-5 and TRBJ2-3, with a tentative D call TRBD2 (7 bases). The CDR3 sequence is 15 residues long. V lost 0 bases and J 9 bases, leaving 16 bases between the germline ends. CDR1 is MNHEY, CDR2 SVGAGI, per germline. CDR3 bases: TGTGCCAGCAGTTACTCGATAAGGGGCGGGGGCACGCAGTATTTT. Its translation: CASSYSIRGGGTQYF.

The chain carries TRBV7-2 and TRBJ1-4; D remains ambiguous. Trimming removed 3 bases from V and 5 bases from J, with 10 bases in between. Germline V gene data show CDR1 as SGHTA and CDR2 as FQGNSA. This CDR3 has 14 amino acids. For the CDR3, the DNA is TGTGCCAGCAGCTTTAAGCGACTAAATGAAAAACTGTTTTTT. Encoded protein: CASSFKRLNEKLFF.

This chain links TRBV7-9 with TRBJ1-1; 9 nucleotides match TRBD1. J lost 1 base, V lost 6 bases, and 3 bases had no gene match. Germline V gene lookup returns CDR1 SEHNR and CDR2 FQNEAQ (reference sequence). The CDR3 consists of 14 residues. The CDR3 DNA is TGTGCCAGCAGAAGGACAGGGGAGAACACTGAAGCTTTCTTT. It is translated as CASRRTGENTEAFF.

The table lists this clone with a count of one. This CDR3 is also generated by other DNA sequences in the sample. The V and J genes are TRBV9 and TRBJ1-3; D ambiguous. Germline V gives CDR1 SGDLS, CDR2 YYNGEE. Trimming took 4 bases from V and 4 from J, leaving 6 bases between them. This CDR3 region has 12 residues. CDR3 nucleotides: TGTGCCAGCAGCCCGCGAGGAAACACCATATATTTT. It encodes CASSPRGNTIYF.

This clone came up once. The J gene is TRBJ1-3, the V gene TRBV3-1 (or the pseudogene TRBV3-2), with D possibly being TRBD1 (6 bases). Germline values: CDR1 LGHDT, CDR2 YNNKEL (reference sequence). CDR3 length: 16 residues. The V gene lost 4 bases and the J gene lost 2 bases, with 15 bases spanning the gap. CDR3 protein: CASSPSVGGAGNTIYF. CDR3 DNA sequence: TGTGCCAGCAGCCCCTCGGTAGGGGGAGCTGGAAACACCATATATTTT.

The chain has TRBV25-1 and TRBJ2-1, with 9 bases identical to TRBD1. CDR3 length equals 16 residues. Looked up from germline, CDR1 is MGHDK and CDR2 is SYGVNS. The ends lost 1 base at V and 6 bases at J; junction bases unmatched: 7. The CDR3 region has the DNA TGTGCCAGCAGTGAATCTGGGACAGGGTCCCCCAATGAGCAGTTCTTC. Translation gives CASSESGTGSPNEQFF.

The chain is built from TRBV10-2 and TRBJ2-4, with a possible D match to TRBD2 (6 bases). Deletions cut 2 bases from V and 9 bases from J, with 17 bases between. This CDR3 has 15 amino acids. Germline CDR1 and CDR2: WSHSY and SAAADI. The chain's CDR3 is CASSERGGVRGIQYF. The CDR3 DNA sequence: TGCGCCAGCAGTGAGAGAGGCGGGGTACGAGGCATTCAGTACTTC.

The chain is built from TRBV28 and TRBJ2-5; 11 bases fit TRBD2. The ends lost 6 bases at V and 1 base at J; junction bases unmatched: 4. The germline CDR1 and CDR2 sequences are MDHEN and SYDVKM. CDR3 size: 15 residues. CDR3 residues: CASRLAGGPQETQYF. Written as DNA, the CDR3 is TGTGCCAGCAGGCTAGCGGGGGGCCCCCAAGAGACCCAGTACTTC.

The chain is built from TRBV11-2 and TRBJ2-5; 8 bases agree with TRBD1. The trim removed 5 bases at V and 5 bases at J, leaving 13 bases unmatched. The CDR3 length is 16 residues. Germline CDR1 reads SGHAT; CDR2 reads FQNNGV. The CDR3 DNA follows: TGTGCCAGCAGCCCAACGGGGCAGGGGGCTGCGGAGACCCAGTACTTC. Translation: CASSPTGQGAAETQYF.

This clone was seen only a few times. The V gene is TRBV5-6, the J gene TRBJ2-1, with D perhaps TRBD2 (7 bases). This CDR3 is built from 16 residues. V lost 4 bases to trimming and J lost 6 bases, with 20 bases between them. Germline V gene data show CDR1 as SGHDT and CDR2 as YYEEEE. CDR3 in amino acids: CASSLAYTGRGNEQFF. The CDR3 DNA reads as TGTGCCAGCAGCCTGGCCTACACAGGGAGGGGCAATGAGCAGTTCTTC.

This clone occurred once. The chain recombines TRBV25-1 with TRBJ2-3, with TRBD2 identical over 7 bases. The V gene's germline CDR1 is MGHDK and CDR2 SYGVNS. The CDR3 has 17 amino acids. The V segment lost 3 bases and the J segment 2 bases; nucleotides outside the gene matches: 11. This CDR3 is CASSDPLRGGYTDTQYF. CDR3 nucleotides: TGTGCCAGCAGTGACCCCTTGAGGGGAGGGTACACAGATACGCAGTATTTT.

The chain links TRBV12-3 or TRBV12-4 to TRBJ2-1; 9 bases align to TRBD1. The CDR3 is made up of 13 amino acids. V gave up 4 bases and J gave up 8 bases; unmatched junction bases: 3. CDR3 in amino acids: CASSSGQGHEQFF. In nucleotides, the CDR3 is TGTGCCAGCAGTTCGGGACAGGGACATGAGCAGTTCTTC.

The V and J genes are TRBV5-1 and TRBJ2-5, with 7 nucleotides matching TRBD2. This CDR3 contains 15 residues. Looked up from germline, CDR1 is SGHRS and CDR2 is YFSETQ. V shed 0 bases and J 5 bases; nucleotides not matched to a gene: 7. The CDR3 is CASSLGTSLKETQYF. Here the CDR3 DNA reads TGCGCCAGCAGCTTGGGGACTAGTTTAAAGGAGACCCAGTACTTC.

In nucleotides, the CDR3 is TGTGCCAGCAGCCCAAAGGGGACTGGCTCCTACGAGCAGTACTTC. It specifies CASSPKGTGSYEQYF. The V call is TRBV5-4, the J call TRBJ2-7; perhaps TRBD2 as D (6 bases). The CDR3 spans 15 residues. Trimming left V 4 bases short and J 0 bases short, with 14 bases between. Germline V gene sequence: CDR1 SGHNT, CDR2 YYREEE (reference sequence). The complete variable domain, with remaining parts taken from reference TRBV5-4 and TRBJ2-7, reads ETGVTQSPTHLIKTRGQQVTLRCSSQSGHNTVSWYQQALGQGPQFIFQYYREEENGRGNFPPRFSGLQFPNYSSELNVNALELDDSALYLCASSPKGTGSYEQYFGPGTRLTVT.

V and J are TRBV28 and TRBJ2-1; a possible D gene is TRBD2 (6 bases). CDR3 length: 15 amino acids. The germline V gene has CDR1 MDHEN and CDR2 SYDVKM. V was trimmed by 10 bases and J by 8 bases, leaving 24 bases between them. CDR3 sequence (DNA): TGTGCCACCCGAGAGCGGGTCAAAGTTGGGGATGAGCAGTTCTTC. Protein: CATRERVKVGDEQFF.

The rearrangement uses TRBV5-1 and TRBJ2-6; D not resolved. This CDR3 region has 15 residues. Between the trimmed V and J ends, which lost 7 bases and 1 base, there was a span of 12 bases. Germline V lookup: CDR1 SGHRS, CDR2 YFSETQ. The CDR3 region is CASQLLPSGANVLTF. In DNA, the CDR3 is TGCGCCAGCCAACTTCTTCCATCTGGGGCCAACGTCCTGACTTTC.

The J gene is TRBJ1-2, the V gene TRBV5-1; D gene ambiguous. CDR1 is SGHRS and CDR2 is YFSETQ in the germline V gene. Trimming took off 3 bases at V and 6 bases at J, with 15 bases between the two ends. The CDR3 totals 14 residues. Written as DNA, the CDR3 is TGCGCCAGCAGCTCAAATGCAGAATTAAATGGCTACACCTTC. It yields the protein CASSSNAELNGYTF.